Listed below are T cell receptor beta chains from one sample, sequenced in a study of cytomegalovirus exposure and HLA in healthy donors. The assay was immunoSEQ multiplex PCR, and TCRdb's table has in-frame clones only and misses some. Of 150,000 to 200,000 clones listed, around 86% were seen once; the top ten hold approximately 1.7%. Input material: PBMCs. The receptors originated from a woman aged 18-29 years in good health and CMV-seronegative. The CDR3 runs from the conserved cysteine through the conserved F or W. D genes are given only for firm matches. Size is stated for part of the rows, as once, few or many counts, or as a class when the clone is expanded.

J gene,clone size,CDR3 length,D gene,V gene,CDR3 protein,CDR3 DNA
TRBJ2-5,-,13,-,TRBV5-1,CASSLAGAETQYF,TGCGCCAGCAGCTTGGCCGGAGCAGAGACCCAGTACTTC
TRBJ2-7,-,22,TRBD2,TRBV4-3,CASSQQASGFGTSGPSSYEQYF,TGCGCCAGCAGCCAACAAGCGAGTGGGTTTGGGACTAGCGGTCCTAGCTCCTACGAGCAGTACTTC
TRBJ2-1,-,15,TRBD1,TRBV4-3,CASSQDRDSYNEQFF,TGCGCCAGCAGCCAGGACAGGGACTCCTACAATGAGCAGTTCTTC
TRBJ1-6,-,15,-,TRBV5-4,CASRKGDVNNSPLHF,TGTGCCAGCAGAAAAGGGGATGTGAACAATTCACCCCTCCACTTT
TRBJ1-1,-,14,-,TRBV6-5,CASSLRPSGTEAFF,TGTGCCAGCAGCTTACGTCCTTCGGGCACTGAAGCTTTCTTT
TRBJ1-1,-,15,TRBD1,TRBV2,CASSVGGWGTAEAFF,TGTGCCAGCAGCGTCGGGGGATGGGGGACAGCTGAAGCTTTCTTT
TRBJ1-6,-,18,-,TRBV6-1,CASSEIRDNRRSGSPLHF,TGTGCCAGCAGTGAAATTCGGGACAATCGCCGATCAGGTTCACCCCTCCACTTT
TRBJ2-2,once,16,-,TRBV10-2,CASSLRPGGAGGELFF,TGCGCCAGCAGCCTCAGACCTGGGGGGGCAGGCGGGGAGCTGTTTTTT
TRBJ2-5,-,15,TRBD2,TRBV5-1,CASSLISGGAETQYF,TGCGCCAGCAGCTTGATCAGCGGGGGGGCGGAGACCCAGTACTTC
TRBJ2-6,-,13,TRBD2,TRBV10-3,CAISGQSGDVLTF,TGTGCCATCAGTGGACAGAGCGGGGACGTCCTGACTTTC
TRBJ1-1,-,13,-,TRBV29-1,CSVEQAMNTEAFF,TGCAGCGTTGAACAGGCCATGAACACTGAAGCTTTCTTT
TRBJ1-3,-,16,-,TRBV9,CASSVETDNSGNTIYF,TGTGCCAGCAGCGTCGAGACGGACAACTCTGGAAACACCATATATTTT
TRBJ2-1,once,15,-,TRBV18,CASSQDSLSYNEQFF,TGTGCCAGCTCTCAGGACTCTTTGTCCTACAATGAGCAGTTCTTC
TRBJ2-3,-,14,TRBD2,TRBV29-1,CSVDRAGGADTQYF,TGCAGCGTTGACCGAGCGGGGGGAGCGGATACGCAGTATTTT